The entry below describes one T cell receptor (beta chain). Its binding antigen is unknown. Base quality data are lacking; no much larger clone is found one base away. This sample is drawn from a study of graft-versus-host responses after intestinal transplantation listed by TCRdb under 2021. Regarding the research as a whole: Multivisceral, liver-intestinal, or isolated intestinal transplants were received by the recipients. All recipients received anti-thymocyte globulin induction followed by maintenance tacrolimus and steroids for around three years. After intestinal transplantation, graft-versus-host and host-versus-graft alloreactive T cell clones were followed in the graft, circulation and bone marrow using bulk TCR-beta CDR3 sequencing. To identify alloreactive clones, pre-transplant mixed lymphocyte reaction products were sequenced and then compared with unstimulated pre-transplant donor and recipient T cells. A cohort of under 30 intestinal transplant recipients, including one retransplant, was enrolled, and a few patients lacking pretransplant specimens were excluded. A peak of at least 4% donor T cells among recipient peripheral blood mononuclear cells was the definition used for donor T cell macrochimerism. Samples from a few later patients were sequenced in-house on an Illumina MiSeq with MiXCR processing rather than by the commercial service.

Trimmed from V: 8 bases; trimmed from J: 6 bases; junction bases lacking a gene match: 3. Via the germline V gene (reference sequence), CDR1 is MNHEY and CDR2 SMNVEV. The CDR3 goes from the cysteine to the phenylalanine over 11 residues. Just CDR3 DNA is preserved here, 33 bases in frame from base 1. Overall study results and their limits: GvH clones were detected in recipient bone marrow, and some appeared earlier in ileal mucosa or blood, consistent with an intestinal mucosal origin. The relatively low number and heterogeneity of intestinal transplant patients limited the conclusions. Early after transplant, declines in HvG clones were associated with peak levels of circulating GvH clones. High GvH to HvG T cell clonal ratios were observed in the allografts of patients with donor T cell macrochimerism.

Library preparation employed the immunoSEQ multiplex PCR assay. For most patients, genomic DNA was isolated using the Qiagen DNeasy Blood and Tissue Kit and was shipped frozen to Adaptive Biotechnologies for TCR sequencing. For most patients, genomic DNA was subjected to high-throughput TCR-beta CDR3 sequencing by Adaptive Biotechnologies. As for how the authors treated the data: TCR sequencing data were retrieved from Adaptive's ImmunoSEQ software for 15 to 20 patients, whereas a few other patients were processed with MiXCR and VDJtools. To correct CD4 versus CD8 sorting errors, any sequence found in both subsets at a frequency ratio below 5:1 was removed. Because the origin of CDR3 nucleotide sequences shared between donor and recipient could not be assigned, those sequences were removed. To count as alloreactive, a clone needed at least 2-fold expansion over unstimulated cells and a minimum CFSE-low frequency of 0.002% (template counts) or 0.001% (read counts). A clone was considered mappable if detected in the sequenced pre-transplant spleen, lymph node, or MLR CFSE-low populations of the donor or recipient. The cumulative frequency of alloreactive clones was calculated as a percentage of all sequences, weighted by copy number. The source is immuneACCESS, and TCRdb retained only in-frame sequences with V and J called. Part of the clones is not carried over; for the studies checked, unresolved V genes explain less than half of this, and the remainder is unexplained. The V and J calls and clone size are taken from that table; D and trimming were inferred from the DNA. The sample table holds around 99,000 clones, of which 93% were seen once. More than 1.5% of the sample is in the top ten clones.

Interpreted using the paper, the time point label stands for: cells obtained before transplantation from donor or recipient. CD3+CD4+ and CD3+CD8+ populations were FACS-sorted from unstimulated pre-transplant donor and recipient cells taken from spleen or lymph nodes. Sequencing used unstimulated CD8+ T cells sorted from spleen or lymph node cells, obtained before intestinal transplant. The V gene is TRBV27 and the J gene is TRBJ1-2, with 7 bases in between that match TRBD1. This TCR derives from a human donor who received an intestinal transplant. CDR3 protein: CASGTVDGYTF. In nucleotides, the sequence is TGTGCCAGCGGGACAGTTGATGGCTACACCTTC.